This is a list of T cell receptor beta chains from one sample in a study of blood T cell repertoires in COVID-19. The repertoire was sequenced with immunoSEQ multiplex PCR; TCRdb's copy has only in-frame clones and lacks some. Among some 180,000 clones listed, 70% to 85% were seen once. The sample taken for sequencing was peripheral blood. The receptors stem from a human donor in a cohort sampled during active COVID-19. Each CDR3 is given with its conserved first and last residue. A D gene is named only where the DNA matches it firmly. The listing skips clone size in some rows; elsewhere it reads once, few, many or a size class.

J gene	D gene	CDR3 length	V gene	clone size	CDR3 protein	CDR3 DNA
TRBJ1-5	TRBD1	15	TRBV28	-	CASSSWDRSNQPQHF	TGTGCCAGCAGTTCCTGGGACAGAAGCAATCAGCCCCAGCATTTT
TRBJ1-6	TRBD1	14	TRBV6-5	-	CASSSDRGLSPLHF	TGTGCCAGCAGTTCGGACAGGGGGTTGTCACCCCTCCACTTT
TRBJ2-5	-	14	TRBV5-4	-	CASSSGGQQETQYF	TGTGCCAGCAGCTCCGGAGGGCAGCAGGAGACCCAGTACTTC
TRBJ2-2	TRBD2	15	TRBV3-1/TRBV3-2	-	CASSPTSGSGGELFF	TGTGCCAGCAGCCCAACTAGCGGGAGTGGCGGGGAGCTGTTTTTT
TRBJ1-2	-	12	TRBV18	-	CASSPSQHGYTF	TGTGCCAGCTCACCTTCACAGCATGGCTACACCTTC
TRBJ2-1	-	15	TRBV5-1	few	CASSSGTNYFHEQFF	TGCGCCAGCAGCTCCGGGACAAACTATTTCCATGAGCAGTTCTTC
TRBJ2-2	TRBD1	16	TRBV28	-	CASSLRGQNRFGELFF	TGTGCCAGCAGTTTACGGGGACAGAACCGCTTCGGGGAGCTGTTTTTT
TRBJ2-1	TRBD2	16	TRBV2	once	CASSTDGRGSYNEQFF	TGTGCCAGCAGTACCGACGGGAGGGGGTCCTACAATGAGCAGTTCTTC
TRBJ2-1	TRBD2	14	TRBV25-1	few	CASGFAGVVNEQFF	TGTGCCAGCGGGTTTGCGGGAGTGGTAAATGAGCAGTTCTTC
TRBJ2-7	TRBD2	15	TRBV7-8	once	CASSRLWSGSYEQYF	TGTGCCAGCAGCCGGCTGTGGAGCGGGAGCTACGAGCAGTACTTC
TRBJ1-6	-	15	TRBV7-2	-	CASSLRTLYNSPLHF	TGTGCCAGCAGCCTCAGAACCCTCTATAATTCACCCCTCCACTTT
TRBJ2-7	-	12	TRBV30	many	CAWSVGGYEQYF	TGTGCCTGGAGTGTCGGAGGGTACGAGCAGTACTTC
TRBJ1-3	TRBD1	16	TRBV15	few	CATSTEGQASGNTIYF	TGTGCCACCAGCACGGAAGGACAGGCCTCTGGAAACACCATATATTTT
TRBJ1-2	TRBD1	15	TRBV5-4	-	CASSSPTGFVYGYTF	TGTGCCAGCAGCTCTCCGACAGGGTTCGTCTATGGCTACACCTTC
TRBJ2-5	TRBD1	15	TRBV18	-	CASSETGKYAETQYF	TGTGCCAGCTCAGAGACAGGGAAGTATGCGGAGACCCAGTACTTC
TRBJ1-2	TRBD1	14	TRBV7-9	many	CASSQGQGYYGYTF	TGTGCCAGCAGCCAGGGACAGGGATACTATGGCTACACCTTC
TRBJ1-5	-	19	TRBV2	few	CASSGGTAVLPYSNQPQHF	TGTGCCAGCAGTGGCGGGACGGCTGTCCTCCCTTATAGCAATCAGCCCCAGCATTTT
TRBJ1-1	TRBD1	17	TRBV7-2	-	CASSLVQGRGRNTEAFF	TGTGCCAGCAGCTTAGTACAGGGCAGGGGGCGCAACACTGAAGCTTTCTTT
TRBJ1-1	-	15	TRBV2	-	CASRVKGFVNTEAFF	TGTGCCAGCAGGGTGAAGGGGTTTGTGAACACTGAAGCTTTCTTT
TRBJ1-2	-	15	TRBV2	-	CASRHRDRVGYGYTF	TGTGCCAGCAGACACAGGGATCGGGTGGGCTATGGCTACACCTTC
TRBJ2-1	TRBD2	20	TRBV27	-	CASSYRRPGLATSSYNEQFF	TGTGCCAGCAGCTATCGGCGTCCGGGACTAGCGACGAGCTCCTACAATGAGCAGTTCTTC
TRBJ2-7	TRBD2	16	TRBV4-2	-	CASSQVGSGSIYEQYF	TGTGCCAGCAGCCAAGTGGGTAGCGGGAGTATTTACGAGCAGTACTTC
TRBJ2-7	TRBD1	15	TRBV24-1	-	CATSDPGTGGHEQYF	TGTGCCACCAGTGACCCCGGGACAGGGGGACACGAGCAGTACTTC
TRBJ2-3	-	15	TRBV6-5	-	CASSYSRDPPYTQYF	TGTGCCAGCAGTTACTCGCGGGACCCACCGTATACGCAGTATTTT
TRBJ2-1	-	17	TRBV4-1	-	CASSQDHRGRPYNEQFF	TGCGCCAGCAGCCAAGATCATCGGGGGAGGCCCTACAATGAGCAGTTCTTC
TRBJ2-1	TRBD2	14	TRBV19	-	CASRLAVSYNEQFF	TGTGCCAGTAGACTAGCGGTTTCCTACAATGAGCAGTTCTTC
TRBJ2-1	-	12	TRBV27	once	CASSSTVGEQFF	TGTGCCAGCAGTTCGACAGTTGGTGAGCAGTTCTTC
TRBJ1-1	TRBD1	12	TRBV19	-	CASSRQGSEAFF	TGTGCCAGTAGTCGACAGGGTTCTGAAGCTTTCTTT
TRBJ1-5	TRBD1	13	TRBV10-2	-	CASSATGDQPQHF	TGCGCCAGCAGTGCGACAGGGGATCAGCCCCAGCATTTT
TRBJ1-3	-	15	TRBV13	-	CASSLNRGASNTIYF	TGTGCCAGCAGCTTAAATAGGGGCGCGTCGAACACCATATATTTT
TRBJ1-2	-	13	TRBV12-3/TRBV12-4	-	CASSYDSGYGYTF	TGTGCCAGCAGCTACGATTCGGGCTATGGCTACACCTTC
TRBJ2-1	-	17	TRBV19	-	CASSTEIARPNHNEQFF	TGTGCCAGTAGTACCGAAATAGCGCGACCGAATCACAATGAGCAGTTCTTC
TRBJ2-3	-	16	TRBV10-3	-	CAIRGRAGRSTDTQYF	TGTGCCATCAGGGGCCGAGCGGGTAGGAGCACAGATACGCAGTATTTT
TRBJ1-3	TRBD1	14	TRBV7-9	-	CASSQGAQGNTIYF	TGTGCCAGCAGCCAGGGGGCGCAAGGAAACACCATATATTTT
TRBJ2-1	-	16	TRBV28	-	CASSSLLADSYNEQFF	TGTGCCAGCAGTTCCCTATTAGCGGATTCCTACAATGAGCAGTTCTTC
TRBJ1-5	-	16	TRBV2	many	CASSDVGLDSNQPQHF	TGTGCCAGCAGTGATGTAGGACTGGATAGCAATCAGCCCCAGCATTTT
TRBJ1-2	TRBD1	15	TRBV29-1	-	CSVDPLYRGNYGYTF	TGCAGCGTTGACCCCCTCTACAGGGGTAACTATGGCTACACCTTC
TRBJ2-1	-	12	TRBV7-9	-	CASSRLVYEQFF	TGTGCCAGCAGCCGACTAGTATATGAGCAGTTCTTC
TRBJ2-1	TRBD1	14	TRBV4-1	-	CASSRDREYDEQFF	TGCGCCAGCAGCCGGGACAGAGAGTACGATGAGCAGTTCTTC
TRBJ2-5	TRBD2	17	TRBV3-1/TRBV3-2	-	CASSQDGLAGVGETQYF	TGTGCCAGCAGCCAAGATGGGCTAGCGGGAGTTGGAGAGACCCAGTACTTC
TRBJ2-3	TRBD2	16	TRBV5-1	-	CASSLTPGTSTDTQYF	TGCGCCAGCAGCCTAACCCCGGGGACTAGCACCGATACGCAGTATTTT
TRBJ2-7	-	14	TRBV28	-	CASSPRPGRGEQYF	TGTGCCAGCAGTCCACGCCCGGGTAGGGGCGAGCAGTACTTC
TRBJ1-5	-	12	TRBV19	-	CASSRQGQPQHF	TGTGCCAGTAGTCGTCAGGGTCAGCCCCAGCATTTT
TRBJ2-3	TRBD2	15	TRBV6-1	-	CASSDLAGAADTQYF	TGTGCCAGCAGTGACCTCGCGGGAGCGGCAGATACGCAGTATTTT
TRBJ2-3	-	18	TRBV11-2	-	CASNIQGRLAISTDTQYF	TGTGCCAGCAATATTCAGGGGCGACTAGCTATTAGCACAGATACGCAGTATTTT
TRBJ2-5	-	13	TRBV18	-	CASSPGRVETQYF	TGTGCCAGCTCACCAGGCAGGGTAGAGACCCAGTACTTC
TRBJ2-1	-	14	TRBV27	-	CASSPTGVGNEQFF	TGTGCCAGCAGCCCGACGGGGGTTGGAAATGAGCAGTTCTTC
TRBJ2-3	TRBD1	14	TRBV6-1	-	CASSEDRSGRTQYF	TGTGCCAGCAGTGAGGACAGGTCCGGACGTACGCAGTATTTT
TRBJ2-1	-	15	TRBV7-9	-	CASSLVPSLINEQFF	TGTGCCAGCAGCTTGGTCCCTAGCTTAATCAATGAGCAGTTCTTC
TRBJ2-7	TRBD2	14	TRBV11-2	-	CASSPGTSGREQYF	TGTGCCAGCAGCCCCGGGACTAGCGGGCGCGAGCAGTACTTC
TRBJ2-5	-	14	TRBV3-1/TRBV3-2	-	CASSQVPSSETQYF	TGTGCCAGCAGCCAAGTTCCTAGCTCGGAGACCCAGTACTTC
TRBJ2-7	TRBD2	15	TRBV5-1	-	CASSGGTSGAYEQYF	TGCGCCAGCAGCGGAGGGACTAGCGGGGCCTACGAGCAGTACTTC
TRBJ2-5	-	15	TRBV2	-	CASSEAQGPLGGQYF	TGTGCCAGCAGTGAAGCTCAGGGTCCCCTGGGTGGCCAGTACTTC